These 32 T cell receptor beta chains were all obtained from the same sample, sequenced in a study of blood T cell repertoires in COVID-19 (dated by TCRdb to 2018 to 2020). Libraries were made using the immunoSEQ multiplex PCR assay. TCRdb's version of the immuneACCESS table is confined to in-frame rearrangements and falls short of the full clone set. An unresolved V gene accounts for under half of the shortfall where checked; the remainder is of unknown origin. This sample comprises 88,000 or so clones, 65% to 90% of them detected only once. 3.5% to 4% of the sample is in the top ten clones. The sequenced sample consisted of peripheral blood. These receptors came from a man in his 60s with acute or convalescent COVID-19.

V and J are TRBV6-1 and TRBJ1-3, with 9 nucleotides matching TRBD1. In germline, CDR1 is MNHNS, CDR2 SASEGT. The CDR3 is made up of 16 amino acids. Trimming at V came to 4 bases and at J to 4 bases, leaving 8 bases not matched to a gene. The CDR3 reads CASSGRDRVFGNTIYF. The CDR3 nucleotides read TGTGCCAGCAGTGGCAGGGACAGGGTATTCGGAAACACCATATATTTT.

The chain carries TRBV9 and TRBJ2-2; 9 nucleotides agree with TRBD1. Germline V gene sequence: CDR1 SGDLS, CDR2 YYNGEE. Trimming at V came to 3 bases and at J to 7 bases, leaving 7 bases not matched to a gene. The CDR3 spans 15 residues. The CDR3 loop is CASSGYRGPGGELFF. The CDR3 bases are TGTGCCAGCAGCGGCTACAGGGGGCCCGGCGGGGAGCTGTTTTTT.

This clone was found once. This chain uses TRBV10-3 with TRBJ2-7; 8 bases are shared with TRBD1. The V segment lost 8 bases and the J segment 4 bases; nucleotides outside the gene matches: 7. CDR1 is ENHRY and CDR2 is SYGVKD in the germline V gene. This CDR3 is 13 amino acids long. The CDR3 bases are TGTGCCATCCACAGGACAGGGAAGTACGAGCAGTACTTC. Its protein product is CAIHRTGKYEQYF.

The chain combines TRBV6-6 with TRBJ2-1; 7 nucleotides line up with TRBD1. The V gene's germline CDR1 is MNHNY and CDR2 SVGAGI (reference sequence). The length of the CDR3 is 12 residues. V lost 4 bases and J lost 8; bases outside the gene matches: 2. The CDR3 DNA follows: TGTGCCAGCAGTTTTACAGGGGATGAGCAGTTCTTC. The encoded protein is CASSFTGDEQFF.

This clone was observed a single time. The chain combines TRBV11-2 with TRBJ2-5, with 9 bases matching TRBD1. V lost 6 bases to trimming and J lost 5 bases; unmatched junction nucleotides: 13. Germline assignment: CDR1 SGHAT and CDR2 FQNNGV. The CDR3 totals 16 residues. The CDR3 DNA is TGTGCCAGCAGTCGACAGGGGGGAGGGATAGGGGAGACCCAGTACTTC. Protein sequence: CASSRQGGGIGETQYF. The full variable domain, with the rest looked up from reference TRBV11-2 and TRBJ2-5, is EAGVAQSPRYKIIEKRQSVAFWCNPISGHATLYWYQQILGQGPKLLIQFQNNGVVDDSQLPKDRFSAERLKGVDSTLKIQPAKLEDSAVYLCASSRQGGGIGETQYFGPGTRLLVL.

The chain joins TRBV5-1 to TRBJ2-5, with a tentative D call TRBD2 (5 bases). CDR1 SGHRS and CDR2 YFSETQ come from the germline V gene. This CDR3 is built from 14 residues. With 4 bases removed from V and 1 base from J, the gap between germline ends came to 11 bases. In DNA, the CDR3 is TGCGCCAGCAGCATTACTAGTATCCAAGAGACCCAGTACTTC. Translation: CASSITSIQETQYF. Complete variable domain (other parts from reference TRBV5-1 and TRBJ2-5): KAGVTQTPRYLIKTRGQQVTLSCSPISGHRSVSWYQQTPGQGLQFLFEYFSETQRNKGNFPGRFSGRQFSNSRSEMNVSTLELGDSALYLCASSITSIQETQYFGPGTRLLVL.

J is TRBJ1-5 and V is TRBV30, with 9 nucleotides matching TRBD1. Looked up from germline, CDR1 is GTSNPN and CDR2 is SVGIG (reference sequence). The CDR3 runs to 14 residues. J gave up 6 bases and V 3 bases, and 6 bases lay outside the gene matches. The chain's CDR3 is CAWSPGTGSQPQHF. The CDR3 DNA reads as TGTGCCTGGAGCCCCGGGACAGGGTCTCAGCCCCAGCATTTT.

The CDR3 nucleotides read TGTGCCAGCCAAGGACAACCGGCCGACGAGCAGTACTTC. Its translation: CASQGQPADEQYF. The chain couples TRBV7-6 to TRBJ2-7; D is perhaps TRBD1 (5 bases). Trimming removed 8 bases at V and 5 bases at J, with 16 bases between. CDR1 SGHVS and CDR2 FNYEAQ come from the germline V gene. CDR3 length: 13 residues. The variable domain in full, with the rest retrieved from reference TRBV7-6 and TRBJ2-7, is GAGVSQSPRYKVTKRGQDVALRCDPISGHVSLYWYRQALGQGPEFLTYFNYEAQQDKSGLPNDRFSAERPEGSISTLTIQRTEQRDSAMYRCASQGQPADEQYFGPGTRLTVT.

The chain uses TRBV20-1 and TRBJ2-7; 10 bases line up with TRBD2. The CDR3 runs to 14 residues. V trimming: 3 bases; J trimming: 4 bases; junction bases outside the gene matches: 6. CDR1 is DFQATT, CDR2 SNEGSKA, per germline (reference sequence). The DNA for the CDR3 is TGCAGTGCTAGTCGCCTAGCGGGGGATTACGAGCAGTACTTC. This codes for CSASRLAGDYEQYF.

This clone was recorded a few times. The chain joins TRBV5-1 to TRBJ2-3; 16 nucleotides line up with TRBD2. V dropped 4 bases and J dropped 1; count of bases not matched to a gene: 9. The germline gives CDR1 SGHRS, CDR2 YFSETQ. The CDR3 has 19 amino acids. CDR3 in amino acids: CASSKTGTSGRAGTDTQYF. CDR3 nucleotide sequence: TGCGCCAGCAGCAAGACCGGGACTAGCGGGAGGGCTGGCACAGATACGCAGTATTTT.

Only one count was recorded for this clone. The chain uses TRBV5-1 and TRBJ1-1; TRBD1 aligns across 8 bases. Germline loops: CDR1 SGHRS, CDR2 YFSETQ. The ends lost 2 bases at V and 3 bases at J; junction bases unmatched: 6. The CDR3 length is 15 residues. CDR3 amino acids: CASSFARQGHTEAFF. CDR3 bases: TGCGCCAGCAGCTTCGCTCGACAGGGGCACACTGAAGCTTTCTTT.

This chain connects TRBV6-6 to TRBJ2-5; tentative D call: TRBD2 (6 bases). Germline assignment: CDR1 MNHNY and CDR2 SVGAGI (reference sequence). The V gene lost 7 bases and the J gene lost 2 bases, with 11 bases spanning the gap. The CDR3 covers 13 residues. The DNA of the CDR3 is TGTGCCAGCAAAGGGGACTCTCAAGAGACCCAGTACTTC. Amino acids: CASKGDSQETQYF.

The V gene is TRBV3-1 (or the pseudogene TRBV3-2), the J gene TRBJ1-4; TRBD1 is a possible D gene (5 bases). Trimming took 5 bases from V and 4 from J, leaving 11 bases between them. There are 14 residues in the CDR3. Germline V CDR1 and CDR2: LGHDT, YNNKEL (reference sequence). CDR3 nucleotides: TGTGCCAGCAGCGTACGGACAAATAATGAAAAACTGTTTTTT. This sequence encodes CASSVRTNNEKLFF.

The gene calls are TRBV27 and TRBJ2-3; 7 bases are a match to TRBD2. This CDR3 spans 14 amino acids. CDR1 and CDR2 (germline): MNHEY, SMNVEV (reference sequence). The trim removed 2 bases at V and 2 bases at J, leaving 1 base unmatched. CDR3 nucleotide sequence: TGTGCCAGCAGTTTAGCGGGAGCCACAGATACGCAGTATTTT. Translation: CASSLAGATDTQYF.

The chain is built from TRBV29-1 and TRBJ2-1, with 11 bases matching TRBD2. Per the germline V gene, CDR1 is SQVTM and CDR2 is ANQGSEA. The CDR3 length is 15 residues. V lost 6 bases and J lost 2; bases outside the gene matches: 6. In DNA form, the CDR3 reads TGCAGCGTGGTGGGGACTAGCGGAACCTACAATGAGCAGTTCTTC. This encodes CSVVGTSGTYNEQFF.

J is TRBJ2-7 and V is TRBV2; 12 positions match TRBD2. CDR3 length equals 15 residues. The germline V gene encodes CDR1 SNHLY and CDR2 FYNNEI. Trimming took 6 bases from V and 6 from J; bases not matched to a gene: 9. CDR3 amino acids: CASRDLAGGPSEQYF. CDR3 bases: TGTGCCAGCAGAGACCTAGCGGGAGGGCCGAGCGAGCAGTACTTC.

CDR3 region: CASSAQGGYQPQHF. The CDR3 DNA reads as TGCGCCAGCAGTGCACAGGGCGGCTATCAGCCCCAGCATTTT. The chain recombines TRBV10-2 with TRBJ1-5, with a possible D match to TRBD1 (6 bases). Trimming left V 4 bases short and J 5 bases short, with 12 bases between. The CDR3 loop spans 14 amino acids. Germline CDR1 WSHSY, CDR2 SAAADI.

The chain is built from TRBV6-2 or TRBV6-3 and TRBJ2-6, with D perhaps matching TRBD1 (5 bases). Germline V gene lookup returns CDR1 MNHEY and CDR2 SVGEGT. V lost 6 bases, J lost 0 bases, and 12 bases lay in between. The CDR3 sequence is 16 residues long. CDR3 coding DNA: TGTGCCAGCAGCCCTCAAGGGGTCTCTGGGGCCAACGTCCTGACTTTC. It yields the protein CASSPQGVSGANVLTF.

The V and J genes are TRBV11-3 and TRBJ2-2; tentatively, D is TRBD2 (5 bases). The germline gives CDR1 SGHNT, CDR2 YENEEA. Trimming stripped 4 bases from V and 2 bases from J, with 11 bases between. CDR3 length: 15 residues. The CDR3 bases are TGTGCCAGCAGCTCCTTTGAGGGAAACACCGGGGAGCTGTTTTTT. Its protein is CASSSFEGNTGELFF.

The chain couples TRBV14 to TRBJ1-3, with TRBD1 matching over 8 bases. The CDR3 has 19 amino acids. Germline V gene lookup returns CDR1 SGHDN and CDR2 FVKESK. Germline trimming cut 5 bases from V and 0 bases from J; bases unmatched to any gene: 15. CDR3 protein: CASSSYITRTGLSGNTIYF. Here the CDR3 DNA reads TGTGCCAGCAGCTCGTACATCACGCGGACAGGGCTCTCTGGAAACACCATATATTTT.

The V call is TRBV5-4, the J call TRBJ2-5; D remains ambiguous. The V gene's germline CDR1 is SGHNT and CDR2 YYREEE (reference sequence). V lost 0 bases, J lost 1 base, and 7 bases lay in between. The CDR3 has 14 amino acids. CDR3 nucleotides: TGTGCCAGCAGCTTGGACAGAGTCCAAGAGACCCAGTACTTC. It translates to CASSLDRVQETQYF.

This clone has just one count. The chain carries TRBV12-5 and TRBJ1-5; TRBD1 matches 8 bases. The CDR3 spans 13 residues. The germline V gene encodes CDR1 LGHNT and CDR2 FRNRAP. J lost 6 bases, V lost 5 bases, and 3 bases had no gene match. This CDR3 reads CASGPGGSQPQHF. The CDR3 bases are TGTGCTAGTGGTCCAGGGGGCAGTCAGCCCCAGCATTTT.

V gene TRBV4-1 combines with J gene TRBJ2-2; 14 bases map to TRBD2. The CDR3 has 17 residues. The germline V gene encodes CDR1 MGHRA and CDR2 YSYEKL. With 6 bases clipped from V and 1 base from J, the junction kept 4 bases outside the gene matches. The CDR3 spells CASRRGLAGVNTGELFF. CDR3 sequence (DNA): TGCGCCAGCAGGAGGGGACTAGCGGGAGTGAACACCGGGGAGCTGTTTTTT.

The V and J genes are TRBV3-1 (or the pseudogene TRBV3-2) and TRBJ1-3, with 7 bases identical to TRBD1. This CDR3 has 17 amino acids. Germline V gene sequence: CDR1 LGHDT, CDR2 YNNKEL (reference sequence). J was trimmed by 1 base and V by 1 base; bases with no gene match: 7. The CDR3 bases are TGTGCCAGCAGCCAAGCCCCCTTGACAGGGTCTGGAAACACCATATATTTT. Its translation is CASSQAPLTGSGNTIYF.

This chain uses TRBV7-2 with TRBJ2-3; TRBD1 agrees at 9 bases. The V gene end was trimmed by 5 bases and the J gene end by 3 bases; junction bases not matched to a gene: 3. The germline CDR1 and CDR2 sequences are SGHTA and FQGNSA. This CDR3 has 14 residues. The CDR3 DNA reads as TGTGCCAGCAGCCGCGACAGGGGGACAGATACGCAGTATTTT. Amino acid sequence: CASSRDRGTDTQYF.

The rearrangement links TRBV19 to TRBJ2-2, with 7 bases that match TRBD2. The CDR3 has 15 residues. Per the germline V gene, CDR1 is LNHDA and CDR2 is SQIVND (reference sequence). The V segment lost 3 bases and the J segment 7 bases; nucleotides outside the gene matches: 8. The CDR3 spells CASSMVGGPVGELFF. Here the CDR3 DNA reads TGTGCCAGTAGTATGGTGGGAGGGCCAGTCGGGGAGCTGTTTTTT.

The V gene is TRBV2, the J gene TRBJ1-5; the D gene is possibly TRBD1 (5 bases). With 7 bases removed from V and 0 bases from J, the gap between germline ends came to 16 bases. This CDR3 spans 16 amino acids. CDR1 SNHLY and CDR2 FYNNEI come from the germline V gene. The CDR3 coding sequence is TGTGCCAGCAAAAGGGGCCCGCAGAATAGCAATCAGCCCCAGCATTTT. It yields the protein CASKRGPQNSNQPQHF.

CDR3 protein: CASSFRTGFYEQYF. The CDR3 DNA reads as TGTGCCAGCAGCTTCCGGACTGGATTCTACGAGCAGTACTTC. The rearrangement links TRBV7-2 to TRBJ2-7, with D maybe TRBD2 (5 bases). Trimming took 3 bases from V and 3 from J, leaving 12 bases between them. The CDR3 covers 14 residues. Germline V gene sequence: CDR1 SGHTA, CDR2 FQGNSA.

CDR3 sequence (DNA): TGTGCCAGCAGCTTGGCCGGGGTAGCGGGAGTAGTTTACAATGAGCAGTTCTTC. It translates to CASSLAGVAGVVYNEQFF. The chain combines TRBV5-6 with TRBJ2-1; TRBD2 matches 9 bases. V lost 0 bases to trimming and J lost 4 bases; unmatched junction nucleotides: 11. Germline CDR1 is SGHDT and CDR2 is YYEEEE. The CDR3 is 18 amino acids.

The V gene is TRBV28, the J gene TRBJ2-2; 7 bases line up with TRBD1. This CDR3 is 13 amino acids long. The germline CDR1 and CDR2 sequences are MDHEN and SYDVKM. With 6 bases clipped from V and 4 bases from J, the junction kept 2 bases outside the gene matches. The CDR3 DNA follows: TGTGCCAGCAGGACAGGGCCCACCGGGGAGCTGTTTTTT. Protein: CASRTGPTGELFF.

The chain carries TRBV7-2 and TRBJ1-1; 7 positions agree with TRBD1. This CDR3 contains 14 residues. CDR1 is SGHTA, CDR2 FQGNSA, per germline. V shed 5 bases and J 4 bases; nucleotides not matched to a gene: 7. CDR3 region: CASSVQGMATEAFF. DNA of the CDR3: TGTGCCAGCAGCGTACAGGGGATGGCCACTGAAGCTTTCTTT. Using reference TRBV7-2 and TRBJ1-1 for the parts outside the CDR3, the full variable domain is GAGVSQSPSNKVTEKGKDVELRCDPISGHTALYWYRQSLGQGLEFLIYFQGNSAPDKSGLPSDRFSAERTGGSVSTLTIQRTQQEDSAVYLCASSVQGMATEAFFGQGTRLTVV.

J is TRBJ2-3 and V is TRBV30, with D possibly TRBD2 on 5 matching bases. The CDR3 covers 13 residues. In germline, CDR1 is GTSNPN, CDR2 SVGIG (reference sequence). Between the trimmed V and J ends, which lost 5 bases and 0 bases, there was a span of 9 bases. This chain's CDR3 is CAWGRTSTDTQYF. The DNA of the CDR3 is TGTGCCTGGGGACGGACTAGCACAGATACGCAGTATTTT.